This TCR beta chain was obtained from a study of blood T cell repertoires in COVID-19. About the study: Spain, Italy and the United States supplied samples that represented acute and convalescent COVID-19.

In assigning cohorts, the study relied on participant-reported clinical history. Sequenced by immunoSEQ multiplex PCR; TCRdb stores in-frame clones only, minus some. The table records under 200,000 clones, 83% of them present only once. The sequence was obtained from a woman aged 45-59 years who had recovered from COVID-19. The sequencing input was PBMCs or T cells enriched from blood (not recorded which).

CDR3 nucleotide sequence: TGTGCCAGCAGCTTGGGACGGGGGAAGGGCGAGACCCAGTACTTC. The encoded protein is CASSLGRGKGETQYF. The chain employs TRBV5-6 and TRBJ2-5; the D gene is possibly TRBD2 (6 bases). Germline V lookup: CDR1 SGHDT, CDR2 YYEEEE. The V gene lost 0 bases and the J gene lost 5 bases, with 14 bases spanning the gap. The CDR3 is 15 amino acids.